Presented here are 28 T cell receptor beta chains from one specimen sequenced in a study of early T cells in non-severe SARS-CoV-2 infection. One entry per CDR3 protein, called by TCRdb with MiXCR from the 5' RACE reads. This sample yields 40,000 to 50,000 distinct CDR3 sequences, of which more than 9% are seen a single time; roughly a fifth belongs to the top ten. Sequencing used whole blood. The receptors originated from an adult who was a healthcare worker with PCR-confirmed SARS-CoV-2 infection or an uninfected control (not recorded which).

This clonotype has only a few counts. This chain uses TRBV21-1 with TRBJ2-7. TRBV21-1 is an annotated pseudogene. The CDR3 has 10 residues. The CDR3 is CAMRSYEQYF. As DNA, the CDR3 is TGTGCCATGAGGTCCTACGAGCAGTACTTC.

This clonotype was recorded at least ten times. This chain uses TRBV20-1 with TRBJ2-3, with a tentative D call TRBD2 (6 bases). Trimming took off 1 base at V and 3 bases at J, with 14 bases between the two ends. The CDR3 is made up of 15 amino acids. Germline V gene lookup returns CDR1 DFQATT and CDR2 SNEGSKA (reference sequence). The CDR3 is CSARGGGTSTDTQYF. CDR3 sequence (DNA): TGCAGTGCTAGAGGGGGCGGGACCTCGACAGATACGCAGTATTTT.

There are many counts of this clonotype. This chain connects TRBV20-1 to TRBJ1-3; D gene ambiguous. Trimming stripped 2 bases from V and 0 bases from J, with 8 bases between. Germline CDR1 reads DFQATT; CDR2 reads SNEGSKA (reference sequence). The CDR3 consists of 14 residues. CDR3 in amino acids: CSARSYRSGNTIYF. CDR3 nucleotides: TGCAGTGCTAGAAGTTATCGCTCTGGAAACACCATATATTTT.

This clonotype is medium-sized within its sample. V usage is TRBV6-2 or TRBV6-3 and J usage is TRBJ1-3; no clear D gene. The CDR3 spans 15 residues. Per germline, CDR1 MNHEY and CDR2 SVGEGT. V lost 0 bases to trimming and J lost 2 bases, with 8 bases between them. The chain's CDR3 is CASSYSSNPGNTIYF. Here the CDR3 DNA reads TGTGCCAGCAGTTACTCTTCCAATCCTGGAAACACCATATATTTT.

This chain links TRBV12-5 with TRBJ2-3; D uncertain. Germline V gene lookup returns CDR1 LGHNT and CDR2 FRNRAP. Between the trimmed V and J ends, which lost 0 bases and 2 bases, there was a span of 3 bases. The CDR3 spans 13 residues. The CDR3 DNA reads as TGTGCTAGTGGTTTGGTAACCACAGATACGCAGTATTTT. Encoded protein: CASGLVTTDTQYF.

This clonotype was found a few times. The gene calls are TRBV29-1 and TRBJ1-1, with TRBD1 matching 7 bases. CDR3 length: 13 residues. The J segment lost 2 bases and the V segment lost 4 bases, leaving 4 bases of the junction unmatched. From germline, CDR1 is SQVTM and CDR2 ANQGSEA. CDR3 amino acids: CSVVGQLNTEAFF. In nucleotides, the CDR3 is TGCAGCGTTGTGGGACAGCTTAACACTGAAGCTTTCTTT.

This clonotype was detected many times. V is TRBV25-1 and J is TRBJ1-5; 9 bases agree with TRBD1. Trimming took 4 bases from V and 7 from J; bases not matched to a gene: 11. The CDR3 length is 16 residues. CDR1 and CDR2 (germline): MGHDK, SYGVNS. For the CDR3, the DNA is TGTGCCAGCAGTGCAACCGAACAGGGGGCCAACCAGCCCCAGCATTTT. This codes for CASSATEQGANQPQHF.

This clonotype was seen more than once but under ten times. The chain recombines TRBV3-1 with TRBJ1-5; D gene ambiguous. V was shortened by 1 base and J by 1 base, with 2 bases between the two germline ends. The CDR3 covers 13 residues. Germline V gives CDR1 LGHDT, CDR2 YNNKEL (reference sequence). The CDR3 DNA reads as TGTGCCAGCAGCCAAGTGAGCAATCAGCCCCAGCATTTT. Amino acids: CASSQVSNQPQHF.

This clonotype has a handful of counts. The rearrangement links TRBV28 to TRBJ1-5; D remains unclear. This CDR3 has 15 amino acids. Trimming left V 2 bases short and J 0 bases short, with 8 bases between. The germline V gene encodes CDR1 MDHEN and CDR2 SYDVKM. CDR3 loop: CASSLARYSNQPQHF. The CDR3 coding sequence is TGTGCCAGCAGTTTAGCCAGATATAGCAATCAGCCCCAGCATTTT.

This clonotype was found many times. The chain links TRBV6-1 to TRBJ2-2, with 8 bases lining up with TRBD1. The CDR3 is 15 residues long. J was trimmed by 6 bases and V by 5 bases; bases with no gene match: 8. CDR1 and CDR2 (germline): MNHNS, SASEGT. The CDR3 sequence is CASSTGQGEAGELFF. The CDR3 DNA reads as TGTGCCAGCAGTACAGGACAGGGAGAAGCCGGGGAGCTGTTTTTT.

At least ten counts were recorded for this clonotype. The CDR3 DNA reads TGTGCCAGCACCCAAGAAGGGCACACAGATACGCAGTATTTT. Translated: CASTQEGHTDTQYF. The rearrangement links TRBV7-9 to TRBJ2-3; the D is unclear. V was clipped by 7 bases and J by 2 bases, with 13 bases between them. Per germline, CDR1 SEHNR and CDR2 FQNEAQ (reference sequence). The CDR3 totals 14 residues.

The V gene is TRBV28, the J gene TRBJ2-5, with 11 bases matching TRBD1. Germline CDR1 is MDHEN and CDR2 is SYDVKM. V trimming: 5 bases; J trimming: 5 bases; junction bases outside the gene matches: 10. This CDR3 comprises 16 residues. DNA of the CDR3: TGTGCCAGCAGTGATTCCGGGACAGGGGGTCTGGAGACCCAGTACTTC. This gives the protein CASSDSGTGGLETQYF.

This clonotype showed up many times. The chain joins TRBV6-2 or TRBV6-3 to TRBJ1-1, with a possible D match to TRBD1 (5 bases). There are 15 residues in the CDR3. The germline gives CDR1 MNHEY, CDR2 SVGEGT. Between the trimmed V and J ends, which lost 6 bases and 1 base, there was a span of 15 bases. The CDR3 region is CASSFAGLENTEAFF. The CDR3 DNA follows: TGTGCCAGCAGCTTCGCAGGGCTCGAGAACACTGAAGCTTTCTTT.

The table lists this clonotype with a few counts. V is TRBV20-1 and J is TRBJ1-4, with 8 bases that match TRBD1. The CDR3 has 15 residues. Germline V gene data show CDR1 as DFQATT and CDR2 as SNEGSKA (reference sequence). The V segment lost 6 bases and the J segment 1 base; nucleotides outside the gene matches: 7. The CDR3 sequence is CSAHGQGGTNEKLFF. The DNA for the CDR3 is TGCAGTGCCCACGGACAGGGAGGAACTAATGAAAAACTGTTTTTT.

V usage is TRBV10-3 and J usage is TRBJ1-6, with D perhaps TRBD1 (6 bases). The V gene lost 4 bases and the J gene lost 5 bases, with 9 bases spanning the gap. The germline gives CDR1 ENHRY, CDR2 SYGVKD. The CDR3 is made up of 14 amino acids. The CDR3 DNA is TGTGCCATCAGTGTGCGACAGGATAATTCACCCCTCCACTTT. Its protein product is CAISVRQDNSPLHF.

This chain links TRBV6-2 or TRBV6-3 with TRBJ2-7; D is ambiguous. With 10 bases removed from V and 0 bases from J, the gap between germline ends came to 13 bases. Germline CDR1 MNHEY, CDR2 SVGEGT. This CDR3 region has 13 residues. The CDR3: CATFDTSSYEQYF. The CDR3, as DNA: TGTGCCACCTTCGACACGTCCTCCTACGAGCAGTACTTC.

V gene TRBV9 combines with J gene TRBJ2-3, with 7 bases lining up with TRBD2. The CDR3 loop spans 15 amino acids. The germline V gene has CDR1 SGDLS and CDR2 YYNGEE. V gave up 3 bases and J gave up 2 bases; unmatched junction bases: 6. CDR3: CASSAGDYHTDTQYF. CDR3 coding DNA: TGTGCCAGCAGCGCCGGGGACTACCACACAGATACGCAGTATTTT.

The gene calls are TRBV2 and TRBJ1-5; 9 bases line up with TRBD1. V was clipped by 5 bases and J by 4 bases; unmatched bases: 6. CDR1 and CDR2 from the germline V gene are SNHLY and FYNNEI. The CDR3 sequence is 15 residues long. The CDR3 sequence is CASSSRTGENQPQHF. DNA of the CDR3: TGTGCCAGCAGTTCCCGGACAGGGGAGAATCAGCCCCAGCATTTT.

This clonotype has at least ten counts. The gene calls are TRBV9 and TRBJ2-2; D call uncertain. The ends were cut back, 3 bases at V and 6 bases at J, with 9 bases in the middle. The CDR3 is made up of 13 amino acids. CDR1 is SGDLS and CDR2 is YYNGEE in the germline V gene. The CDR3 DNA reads TGTGCCAGCAGCGCCGAAGGAGCCGGGGAGCTGTTTTTT. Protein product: CASSAEGAGELFF. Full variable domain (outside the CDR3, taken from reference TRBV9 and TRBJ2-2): DSGVTQTPKHLITATGQRVTLRCSPRSGDLSVYWYQQSLDQGLQFLIQYYNGEERAKGNILERFSAQQFPDLHSELNLSSLELGDSALYFCASSAEGAGELFFGEGSRLTVL.

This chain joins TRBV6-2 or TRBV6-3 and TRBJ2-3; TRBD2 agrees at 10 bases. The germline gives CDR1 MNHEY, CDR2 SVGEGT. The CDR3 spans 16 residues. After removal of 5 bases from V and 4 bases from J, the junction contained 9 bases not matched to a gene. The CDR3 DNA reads TGTGCCAGCAGTAGCCGAAGCGGGAGGGCCGCAGATACGCAGTATTTT. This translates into CASSSRSGRAADTQYF.

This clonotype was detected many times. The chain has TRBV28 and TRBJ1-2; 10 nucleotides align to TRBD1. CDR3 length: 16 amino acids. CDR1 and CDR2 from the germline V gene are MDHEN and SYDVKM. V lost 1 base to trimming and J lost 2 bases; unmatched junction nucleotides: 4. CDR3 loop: CASSLSGTGDNYGYTF. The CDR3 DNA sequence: TGTGCCAGCAGTTTATCCGGGACAGGGGACAACTATGGCTACACCTTC.

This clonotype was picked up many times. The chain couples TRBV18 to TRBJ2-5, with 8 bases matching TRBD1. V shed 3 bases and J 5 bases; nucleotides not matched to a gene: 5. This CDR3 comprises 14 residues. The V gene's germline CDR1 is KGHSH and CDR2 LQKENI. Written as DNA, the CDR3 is TGTGCCAGCTCACCCCGGACAGGGCGGGAGACCCAGTACTTC. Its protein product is CASSPRTGRETQYF. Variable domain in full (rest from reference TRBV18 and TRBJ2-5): NAGVMQNPRHLVRRRGQEARLRCSPMKGHSHVYWYRQLPEEGLKFMVYLQKENIIDESGMPKERFSAEFPKEGPSILRIQQVVRGDSAAYFCASSPRTGRETQYFGPGTRLLVL.

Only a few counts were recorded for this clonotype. CDR3 nucleotides: TGTGCCAGCAGCCATTATCCCGGGACAGAGAGCTCCTACAATGAGCAGTTCTTC. This codes for CASSHYPGTESSYNEQFF. The rearrangement joins TRBV3-1 to TRBJ2-1, with 7 bases aligning to TRBD1. Per germline, CDR1 LGHDT and CDR2 YNNKEL (reference sequence). CDR3 length equals 18 residues. Losses at the gene ends were 3 bases for V and 0 bases for J; bases not matched to a gene: 11.

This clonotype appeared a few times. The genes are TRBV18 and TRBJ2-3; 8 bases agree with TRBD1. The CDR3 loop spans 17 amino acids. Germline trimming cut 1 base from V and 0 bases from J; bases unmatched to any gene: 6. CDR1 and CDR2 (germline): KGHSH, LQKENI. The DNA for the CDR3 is TGTGCCAGCTCACCACAATCGACAGGGGTCAGCACAGATACGCAGTATTTT. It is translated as CASSPQSTGVSTDTQYF.

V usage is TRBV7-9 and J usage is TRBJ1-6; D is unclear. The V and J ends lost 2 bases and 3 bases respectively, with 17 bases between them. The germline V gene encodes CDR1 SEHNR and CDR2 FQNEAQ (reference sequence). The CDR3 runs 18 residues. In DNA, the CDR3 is TGTGCCAGCAGCTTATCGTTCCCAGAGACCAACTATAATTCACCCCTCCACTTT. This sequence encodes CASSLSFPETNYNSPLHF.

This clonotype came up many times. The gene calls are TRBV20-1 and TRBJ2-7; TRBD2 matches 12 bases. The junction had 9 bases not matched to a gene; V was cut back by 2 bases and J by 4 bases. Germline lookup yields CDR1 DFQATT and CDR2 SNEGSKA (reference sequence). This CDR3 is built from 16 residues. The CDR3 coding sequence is TGCAGTGCTAGACCGGCTAGCGGGAGGGCCGGGTACGAGCAGTACTTC. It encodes CSARPASGRAGYEQYF.

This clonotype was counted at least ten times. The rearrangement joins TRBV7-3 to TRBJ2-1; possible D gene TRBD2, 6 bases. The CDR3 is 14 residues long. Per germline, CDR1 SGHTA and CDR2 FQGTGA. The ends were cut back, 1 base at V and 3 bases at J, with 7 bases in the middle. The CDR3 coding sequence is TGTGCCAGCAGCTTAAGGGGAGGCTACAATGAGCAGTTCTTC. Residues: CASSLRGGYNEQFF.

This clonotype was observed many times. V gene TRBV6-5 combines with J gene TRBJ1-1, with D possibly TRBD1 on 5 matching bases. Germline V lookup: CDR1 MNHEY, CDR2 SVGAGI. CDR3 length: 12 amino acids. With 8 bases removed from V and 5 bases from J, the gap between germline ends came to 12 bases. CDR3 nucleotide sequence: TGTGCCAGCTCTCCCGGGGGGACTGAAGCTTTCTTT. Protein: CASSPGGTEAFF.